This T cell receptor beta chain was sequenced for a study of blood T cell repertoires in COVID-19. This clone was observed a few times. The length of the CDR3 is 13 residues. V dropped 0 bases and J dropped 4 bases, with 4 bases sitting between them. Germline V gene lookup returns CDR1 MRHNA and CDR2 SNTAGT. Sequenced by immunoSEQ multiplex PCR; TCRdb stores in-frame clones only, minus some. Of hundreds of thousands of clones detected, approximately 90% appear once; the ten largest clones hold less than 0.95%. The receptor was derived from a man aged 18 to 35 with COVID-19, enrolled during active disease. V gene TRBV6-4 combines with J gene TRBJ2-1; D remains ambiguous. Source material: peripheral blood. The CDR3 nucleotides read TGTGCCAGCAGTGACTCGACTTACAATGAGCAGTTCTTC. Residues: CASSDSTYNEQFF.